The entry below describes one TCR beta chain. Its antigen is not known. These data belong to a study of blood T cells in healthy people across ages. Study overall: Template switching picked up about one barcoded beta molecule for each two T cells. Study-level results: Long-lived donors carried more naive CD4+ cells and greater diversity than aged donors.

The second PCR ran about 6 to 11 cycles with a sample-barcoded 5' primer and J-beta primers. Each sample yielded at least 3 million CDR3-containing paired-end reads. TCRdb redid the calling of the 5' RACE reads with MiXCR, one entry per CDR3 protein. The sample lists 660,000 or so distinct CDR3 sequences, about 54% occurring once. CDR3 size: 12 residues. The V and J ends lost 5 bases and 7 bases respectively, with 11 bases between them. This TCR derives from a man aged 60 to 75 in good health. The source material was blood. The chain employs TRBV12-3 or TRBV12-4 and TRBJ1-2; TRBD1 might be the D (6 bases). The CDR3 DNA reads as TGTGCCAGCAGTCCAAACAGGGCTGGCTACACCTTC. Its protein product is CASSPNRAGYTF.